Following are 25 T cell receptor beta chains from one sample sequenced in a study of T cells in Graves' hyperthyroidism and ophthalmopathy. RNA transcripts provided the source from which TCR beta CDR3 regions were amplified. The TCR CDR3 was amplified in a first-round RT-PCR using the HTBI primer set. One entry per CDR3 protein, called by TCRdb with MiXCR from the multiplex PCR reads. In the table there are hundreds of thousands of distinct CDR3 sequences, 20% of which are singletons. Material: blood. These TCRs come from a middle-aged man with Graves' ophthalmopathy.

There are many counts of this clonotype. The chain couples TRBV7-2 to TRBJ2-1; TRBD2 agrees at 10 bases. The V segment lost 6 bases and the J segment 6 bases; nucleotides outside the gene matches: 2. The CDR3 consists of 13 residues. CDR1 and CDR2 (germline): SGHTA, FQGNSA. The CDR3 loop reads CASRTSGINEQFF. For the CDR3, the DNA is TGTGCCAGCAGAACTAGCGGGATCAATGAGCAGTTCTTC.

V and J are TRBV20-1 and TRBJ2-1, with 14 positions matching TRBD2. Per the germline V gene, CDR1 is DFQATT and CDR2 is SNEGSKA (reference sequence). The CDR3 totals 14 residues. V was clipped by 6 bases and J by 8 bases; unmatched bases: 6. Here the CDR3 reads CSARTSGRWDEQFF. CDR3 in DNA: TGCAGTGCGAGGACTAGCGGGAGGTGGGATGAGCAGTTCTTC.

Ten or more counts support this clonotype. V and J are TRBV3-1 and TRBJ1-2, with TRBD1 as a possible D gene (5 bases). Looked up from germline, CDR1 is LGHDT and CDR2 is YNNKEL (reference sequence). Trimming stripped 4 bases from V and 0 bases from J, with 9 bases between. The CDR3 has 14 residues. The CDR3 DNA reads TGTGCCAGCAGCCCACAGGCGGCTAACTATGGCTACACCTTC. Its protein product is CASSPQAANYGYTF. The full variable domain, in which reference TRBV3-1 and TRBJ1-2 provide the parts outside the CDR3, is DTAVSQTPKYLVTQMGNDKSIKCEQNLGHDTMYWYKQDSKKFLKIMFSYNNKELIINETVPNRFSPKSPDKAHLNLHINSLELGDSAVYFCASSPQAANYGYTFGSGTRLTVV.

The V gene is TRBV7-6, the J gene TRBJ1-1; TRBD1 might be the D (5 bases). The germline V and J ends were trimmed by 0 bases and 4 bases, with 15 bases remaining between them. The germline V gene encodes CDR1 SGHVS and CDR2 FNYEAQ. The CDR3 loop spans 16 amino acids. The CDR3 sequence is CASSLALRGPGTEAFF. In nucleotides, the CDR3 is TGTGCCAGCAGCTTAGCGCTAAGGGGTCCGGGCACTGAAGCTTTCTTT.

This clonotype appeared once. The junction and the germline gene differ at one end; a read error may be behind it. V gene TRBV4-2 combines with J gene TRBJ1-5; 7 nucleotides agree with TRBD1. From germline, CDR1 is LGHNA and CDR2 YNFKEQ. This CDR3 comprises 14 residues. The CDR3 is CASTQEGADQPQHF. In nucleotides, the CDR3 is TGTGCCAGCACCCAAGAGGGGGCTGATCAGCCCCAGCATTTT.

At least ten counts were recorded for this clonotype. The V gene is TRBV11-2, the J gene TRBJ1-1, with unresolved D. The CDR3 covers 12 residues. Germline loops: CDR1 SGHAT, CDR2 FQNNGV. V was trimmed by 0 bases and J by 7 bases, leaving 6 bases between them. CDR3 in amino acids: CASSLDRGEAFF. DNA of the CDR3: TGTGCCAGCAGCTTAGATCGAGGTGAAGCTTTCTTT.

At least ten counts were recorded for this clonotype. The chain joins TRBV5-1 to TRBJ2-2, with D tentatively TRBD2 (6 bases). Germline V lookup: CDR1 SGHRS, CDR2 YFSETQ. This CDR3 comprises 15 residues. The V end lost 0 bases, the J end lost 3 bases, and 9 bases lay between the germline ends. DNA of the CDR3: TGCGCCAGCAGCTTGGGACTAGGGGACACCGGGGAGCTGTTTTTT. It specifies CASSLGLGDTGELFF.

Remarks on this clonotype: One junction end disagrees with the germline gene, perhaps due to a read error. The CDR3 loop is CASGLDRTILEQYF. DNA for the CDR3: TGTGCCAGCGGCTTAGACCGGACTATCTTGGAGCAGTACTTC. The V gene is TRBV7-2, the J gene TRBJ2-7, with a weak D call TRBD2 (6 bases). This CDR3 has 14 amino acids. The germline gives CDR1 SGHTA, CDR2 FQGNSA.

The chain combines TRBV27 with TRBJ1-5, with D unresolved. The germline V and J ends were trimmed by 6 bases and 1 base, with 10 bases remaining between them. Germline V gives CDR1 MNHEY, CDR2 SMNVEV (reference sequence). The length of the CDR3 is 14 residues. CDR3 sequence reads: CASRPHSSNQPQHF. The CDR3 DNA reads TGTGCCAGCAGACCTCACTCAAGCAATCAGCCCCAGCATTTT.

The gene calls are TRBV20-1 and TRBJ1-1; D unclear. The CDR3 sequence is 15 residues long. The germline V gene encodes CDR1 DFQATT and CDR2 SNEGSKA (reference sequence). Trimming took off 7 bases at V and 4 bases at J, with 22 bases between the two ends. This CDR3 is CSVPPHLTGRTEAFF. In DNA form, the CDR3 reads TGCAGTGTCCCCCCTCATTTAACTGGGCGCACTGAAGCTTTCTTT.

CDR3 coding DNA: TGTGCCAGCAGCCCTACCGATCAGAACACTGAAGCTTTCTTT. Protein: CASSPTDQNTEAFF. V and J are TRBV9 and TRBJ1-1; D is uncertain. The CDR3 has 14 residues. V was trimmed by 4 bases and J by 1 base, leaving 11 bases between them. Germline V lookup: CDR1 SGDLS, CDR2 YYNGEE. Filled out from reference TRBV9 and TRBJ1-1, the complete variable domain reads DSGVTQTPKHLITATGQRVTLRCSPRSGDLSVYWYQQSLDQGLQFLIQYYNGEERAKGNILERFSAQQFPDLHSELNLSSLELGDSALYFCASSPTDQNTEAFFGQGTRLTVV.

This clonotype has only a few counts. The CDR3: CSVEEGSGANVLTF. For the CDR3, the DNA is TGCAGCGTTGAAGAAGGATCTGGGGCCAACGTCCTGACTTTC. The chain recombines TRBV29-1 with TRBJ2-6, with D hard to call. Germline assignment: CDR1 SQVTM and CDR2 ANQGSEA. V was cut by 0 bases and J by 1 base, with 4 bases left in between. The CDR3 has 14 amino acids. Variable domain in full (rest from reference TRBV29-1 and TRBJ2-6): SAVISQKPSRDICQRGTSLTIQCQVDSQVTMMFWYRQQPGQSLTLIATANQGSEATYESGFVIDKFPISRPNLTFSTLTVSNMSPEDSSIYLCSVEEGSGANVLTFGAGSRLTVL.

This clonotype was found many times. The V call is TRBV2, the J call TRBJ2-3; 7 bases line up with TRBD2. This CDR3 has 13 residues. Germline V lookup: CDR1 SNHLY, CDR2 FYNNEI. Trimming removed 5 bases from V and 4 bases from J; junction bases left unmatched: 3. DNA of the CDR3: TGTGCCAGCAGTTATGGACTAGCAGATACGCAGTATTTT. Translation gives CASSYGLADTQYF.

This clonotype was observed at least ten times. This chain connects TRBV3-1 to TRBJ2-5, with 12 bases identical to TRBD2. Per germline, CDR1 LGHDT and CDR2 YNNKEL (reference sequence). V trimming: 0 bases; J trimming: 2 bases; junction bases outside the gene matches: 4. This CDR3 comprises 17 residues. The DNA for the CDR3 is TGTGCCAGCAGCCAAGATCCCGGACTAGCGGGGCAAGAGACCCAGTACTTC. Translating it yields CASSQDPGLAGQETQYF.

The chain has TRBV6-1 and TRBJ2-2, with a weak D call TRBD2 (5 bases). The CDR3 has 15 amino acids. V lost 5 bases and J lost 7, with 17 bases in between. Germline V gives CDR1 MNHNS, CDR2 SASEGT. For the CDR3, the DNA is TGTGCCAGCAGTCCTCTAGGGCGGGTATTCGGGGAGCTGTTTTTT. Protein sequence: CASSPLGRVFGELFF.

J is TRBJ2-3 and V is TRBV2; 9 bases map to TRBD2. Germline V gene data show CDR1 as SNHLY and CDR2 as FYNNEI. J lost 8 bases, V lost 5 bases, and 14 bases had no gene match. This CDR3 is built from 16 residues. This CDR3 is CASSQGSGGFFVTQYF. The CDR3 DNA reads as TGTGCCAGCAGTCAAGGGAGCGGGGGGTTTTTTGTTACGCAGTATTTT.

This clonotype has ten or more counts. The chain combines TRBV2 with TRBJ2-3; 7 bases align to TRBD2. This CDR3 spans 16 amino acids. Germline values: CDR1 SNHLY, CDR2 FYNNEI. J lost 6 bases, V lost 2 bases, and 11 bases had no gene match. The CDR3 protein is CASSEQFVAGVDTQYF. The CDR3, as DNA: TGTGCCAGCAGTGAACAGTTTGTGGCGGGGGTGGATACGCAGTATTTT.

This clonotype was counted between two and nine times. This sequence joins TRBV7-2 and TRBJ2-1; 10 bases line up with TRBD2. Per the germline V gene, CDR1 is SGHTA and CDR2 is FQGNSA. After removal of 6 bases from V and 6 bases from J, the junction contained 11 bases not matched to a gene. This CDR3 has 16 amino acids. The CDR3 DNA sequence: TGTGCCAGCAGACTCTCGATAGCGGGAGGAGGCAATGAGCAGTTCTTC. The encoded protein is CASRLSIAGGGNEQFF.

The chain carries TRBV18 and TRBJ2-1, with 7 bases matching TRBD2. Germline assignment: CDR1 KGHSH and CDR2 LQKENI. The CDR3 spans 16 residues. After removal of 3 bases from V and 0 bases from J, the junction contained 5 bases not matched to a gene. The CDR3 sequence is CASSPIGGSSYNEQFF. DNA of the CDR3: TGTGCCAGCTCACCCATCGGGGGGAGCTCCTACAATGAGCAGTTCTTC.

CDR3 in DNA: TGTGCCAGCAGCCAAGAGAATTCGGACAGGATGTTTTTT. Its translation: CASSQENSDRMFF. V gene TRBV3-1 combines with J gene TRBJ2-2, with 7 bases that match TRBD1. CDR3 size: 13 residues. Germline CDR1 is LGHDT and CDR2 is YNNKEL (reference sequence). J was trimmed by 15 bases and V by 0 bases; bases with no gene match: 7.

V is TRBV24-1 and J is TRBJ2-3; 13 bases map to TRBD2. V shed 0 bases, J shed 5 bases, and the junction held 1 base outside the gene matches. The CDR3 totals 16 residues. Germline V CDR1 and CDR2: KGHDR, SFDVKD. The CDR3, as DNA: TGTGCCACCAGTGATTTGTGGACTAGCGGGAGAGATACGCAGTATTTT. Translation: CATSDLWTSGRDTQYF.

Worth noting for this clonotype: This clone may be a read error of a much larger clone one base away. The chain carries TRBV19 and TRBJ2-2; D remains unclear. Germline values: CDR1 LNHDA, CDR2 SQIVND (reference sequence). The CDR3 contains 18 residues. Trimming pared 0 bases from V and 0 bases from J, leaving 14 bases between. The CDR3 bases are TGTGCCAGTAGTATAGATCGCGCCTCACTCGCGAACACCGGGGAGCTGTTTTTT. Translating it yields CASSIDRASLANTGELFF. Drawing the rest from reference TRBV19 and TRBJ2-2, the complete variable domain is DGGITQSPKYLFRKEGQNVTLSCEQNLNHDAMYWYRQDPGQGLRLIYYSQIVNDFQKGDIAEGYSVSREKKESFPLTVTSAQKNPTAFYLCASSIDRASLANTGELFFGEGSRLTVL.

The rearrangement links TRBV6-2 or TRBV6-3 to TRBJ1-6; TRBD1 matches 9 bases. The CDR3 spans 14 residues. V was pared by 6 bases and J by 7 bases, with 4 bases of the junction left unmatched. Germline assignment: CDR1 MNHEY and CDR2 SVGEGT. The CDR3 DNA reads TGTGCCAGCAGAGGGACAGGGCCGAATTCACCCCTCCACTTT. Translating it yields CASRGTGPNSPLHF.

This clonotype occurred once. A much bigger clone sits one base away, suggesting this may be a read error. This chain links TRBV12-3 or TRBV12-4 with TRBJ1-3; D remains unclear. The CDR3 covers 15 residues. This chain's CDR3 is CAISFPWVSGNTIYF. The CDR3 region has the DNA TGTGCCATCAGTTTCCCCTGGGTCTCTGGAAACACCATATATTTT.

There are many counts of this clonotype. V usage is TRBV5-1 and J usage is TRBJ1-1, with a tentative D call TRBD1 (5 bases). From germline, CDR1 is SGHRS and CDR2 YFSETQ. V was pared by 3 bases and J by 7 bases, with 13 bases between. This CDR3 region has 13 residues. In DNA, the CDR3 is TGCGCCAGCAGCTCGGACACAGCCTTTGAAGCTTTCTTT. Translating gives CASSSDTAFEAFF.